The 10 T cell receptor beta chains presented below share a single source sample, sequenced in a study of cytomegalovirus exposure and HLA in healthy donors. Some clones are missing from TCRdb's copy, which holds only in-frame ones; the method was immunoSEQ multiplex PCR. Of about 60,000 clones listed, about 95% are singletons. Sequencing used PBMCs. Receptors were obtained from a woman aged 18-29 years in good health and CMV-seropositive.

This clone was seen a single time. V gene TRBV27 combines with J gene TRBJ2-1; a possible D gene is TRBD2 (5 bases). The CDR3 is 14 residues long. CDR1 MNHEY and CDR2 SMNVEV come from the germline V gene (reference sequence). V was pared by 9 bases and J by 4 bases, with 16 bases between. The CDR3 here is CASTGSPRYNEQFF. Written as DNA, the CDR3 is TGTGCCAGTACGGGGTCCCCTCGGTACAATGAGCAGTTCTTC.

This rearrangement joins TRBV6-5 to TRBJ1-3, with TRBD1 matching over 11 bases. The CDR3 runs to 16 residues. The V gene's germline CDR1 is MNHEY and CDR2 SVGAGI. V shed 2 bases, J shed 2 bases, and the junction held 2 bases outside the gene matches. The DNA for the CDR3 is TGTGCCAGCAGTTACGGGACAGGGGGGGCTGGAAACACCATATATTTT. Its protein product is CASSYGTGGAGNTIYF.

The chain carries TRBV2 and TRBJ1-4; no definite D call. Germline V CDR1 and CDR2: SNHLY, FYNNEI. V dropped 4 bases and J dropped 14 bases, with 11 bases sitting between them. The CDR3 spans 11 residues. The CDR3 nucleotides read TGTGCCAGCAGTGTCCGGTCTAGGCTGTTTTTT. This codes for CASSVRSRLFF.

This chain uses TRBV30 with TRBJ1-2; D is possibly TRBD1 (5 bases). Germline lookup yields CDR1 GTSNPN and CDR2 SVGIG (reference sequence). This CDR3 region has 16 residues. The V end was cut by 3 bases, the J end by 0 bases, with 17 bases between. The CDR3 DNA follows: TGTGCCTGGAGCGATCAGGGACTTTTAGCTAACTATGGCTACACCTTC. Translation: CAWSDQGLLANYGYTF.

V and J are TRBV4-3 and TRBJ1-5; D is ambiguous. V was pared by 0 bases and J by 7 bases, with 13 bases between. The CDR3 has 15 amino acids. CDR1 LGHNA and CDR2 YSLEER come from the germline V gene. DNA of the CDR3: TGCGCCAGCAGCCAAGAACGGGGATCAGGCCAGCCCCAGCATTTT. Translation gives CASSQERGSGQPQHF.

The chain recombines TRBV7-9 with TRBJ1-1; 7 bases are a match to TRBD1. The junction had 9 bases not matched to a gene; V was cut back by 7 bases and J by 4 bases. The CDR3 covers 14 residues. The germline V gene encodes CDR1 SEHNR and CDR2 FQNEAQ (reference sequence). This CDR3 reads CASNLNPGGTEAFF. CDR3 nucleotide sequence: TGTGCCAGCAACCTTAATCCAGGGGGCACTGAAGCTTTCTTT. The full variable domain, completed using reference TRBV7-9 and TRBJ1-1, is DTGVSQNPRHKITKRGQNVTFRCDPISEHNRLYWYRQTLGQGPEFLTYFQNEAQLEKSRLLSDRFSAERPKGSFSTLEIQRTEQGDSAMYLCASNLNPGGTEAFFGQGTRLTVV.

For the CDR3, the DNA is TGTGCCACCAGCAGGGACAGGGGCGCCGGGGAGCTGTTTTTT. Translated: CATSRDRGAGELFF. The chain carries TRBV15 and TRBJ2-2; 9 bases are shared with TRBD1. V was clipped by 3 bases and J by 6 bases; unmatched bases: 2. The CDR3 is 14 residues long. Germline CDR1 and CDR2: LNHNV and YYDKDF (reference sequence).

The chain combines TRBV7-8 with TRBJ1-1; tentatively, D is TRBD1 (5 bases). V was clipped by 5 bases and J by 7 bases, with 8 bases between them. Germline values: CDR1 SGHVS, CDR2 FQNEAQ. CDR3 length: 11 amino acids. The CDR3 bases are TGTGCCAGCAGCCCCCAGGGTGAAGCTTTCTTT. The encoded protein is CASSPQGEAFF.

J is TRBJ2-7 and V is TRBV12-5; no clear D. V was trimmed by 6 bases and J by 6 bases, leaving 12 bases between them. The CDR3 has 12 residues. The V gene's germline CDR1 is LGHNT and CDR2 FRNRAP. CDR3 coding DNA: TGTGCTAGTGGGTCCGAGCTTGGCGAGCAGTACTTC. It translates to CASGSELGEQYF. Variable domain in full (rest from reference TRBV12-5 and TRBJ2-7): DARVTQTPRHKVTEMGQEVTMRCQPILGHNTVFWYRQTMMQGLELLAYFRNRAPLDDSGMPKDRFSAEMPDATLATLKIQPSEPRDSAVYFCASGSELGEQYFGPGTRLTVT.

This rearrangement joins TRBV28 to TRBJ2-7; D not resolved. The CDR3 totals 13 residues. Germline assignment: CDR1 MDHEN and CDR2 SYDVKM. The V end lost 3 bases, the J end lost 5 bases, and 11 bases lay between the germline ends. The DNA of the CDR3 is TGTGCCAGCAGTTTTCTTATAGCTAACGAGCAGTACTTC. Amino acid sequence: CASSFLIANEQYF.